This T cell receptor beta chain was identified in a study of response to subunit inactivated influenza vaccine. CDR3 length equals 15 residues. Per germline, CDR1 SGHRS and CDR2 YFSETQ. Each CDR3 protein is one row after TCRdb ran MiXCR on the RT-PCR reads. The table includes 650,000 to 800,000 distinct CDR3 sequences, approximately 15% detected once. In this sample, this clonotype turned up many times. Germline is not matched at one junction end, which may reflect a read error. Sequencing was performed on PBMCs from blood, taken 14 to 15 days before vaccination. The origin of this receptor is a man in his fifties or sixties who received an inactivated influenza vaccine. The chain couples TRBV5-1 to TRBJ2-4, with 9 bases identical to TRBD2. CDR3 sequence: CASSFGGRARNIQYF. The CDR3 region has the DNA TGCGCCAGCAGCTTTGGCGGGAGGGCCAGAAACATTCAGTACTTC.